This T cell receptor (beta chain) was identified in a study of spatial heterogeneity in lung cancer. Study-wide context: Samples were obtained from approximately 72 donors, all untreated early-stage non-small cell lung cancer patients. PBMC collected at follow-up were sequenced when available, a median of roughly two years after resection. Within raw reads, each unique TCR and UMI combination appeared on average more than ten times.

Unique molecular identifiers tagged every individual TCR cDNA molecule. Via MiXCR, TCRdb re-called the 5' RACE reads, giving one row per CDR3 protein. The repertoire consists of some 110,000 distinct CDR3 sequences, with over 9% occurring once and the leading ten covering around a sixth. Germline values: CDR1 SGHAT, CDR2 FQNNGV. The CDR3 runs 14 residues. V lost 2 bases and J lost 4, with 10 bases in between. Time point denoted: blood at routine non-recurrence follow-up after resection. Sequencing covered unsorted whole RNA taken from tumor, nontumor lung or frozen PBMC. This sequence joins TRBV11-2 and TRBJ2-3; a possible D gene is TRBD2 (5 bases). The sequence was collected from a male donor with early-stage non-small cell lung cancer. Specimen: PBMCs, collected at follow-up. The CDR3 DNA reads TGTGCCAGCAGCTTACTAGCTGAGGCAGATACGCAGTATTTT. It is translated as CASSLLAEADTQYF. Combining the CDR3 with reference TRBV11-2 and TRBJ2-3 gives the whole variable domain EAGVAQSPRYKIIEKRQSVAFWCNPISGHATLYWYQQILGQGPKLLIQFQNNGVVDDSQLPKDRFSAERLKGVDSTLKIQPAKLEDSAVYLCASSLLAEADTQYFGPGTRLTVL.